The rows below give T cell receptor beta chains drawn from one sample of a study of blood T cells in healthy people across ages. TCRdb reanalysed the 5' RACE reads using MiXCR and keeps one entry per CDR3 protein. The sample has 710,000 or so distinct CDR3 sequences; roughly 20% are singletons. The sample was blood. These receptors all come from an older man in good health. CDR3s include the opening cysteine and the closing phenylalanine or tryptophan. D genes are given only for firm matches. The size entry is marked missing in some rows and otherwise reads once, few, many or a size class.

d_gene	abundance	v_gene	j_gene	CDR3aa	CDR3nt
-	-	TRBV29-1	TRBJ2-5	CSANPTVQETQYF	TGCAGCGCCAACCCGACAGTCCAAGAGACCCAGTACTTC
-	few	TRBV10-1	TRBJ2-3	CASRFGDTQYF	TGCGCCAGCAGGTTCGGCGATACGCAGTATTTT
TRBD2	many	TRBV7-9	TRBJ2-3	CASSLGAGGADTQYF	TGTGCCAGCAGCTTAGGAGCGGGAGGAGCAGATACGCAGTATTTT
-	once	TRBV7-2	TRBJ2-3	CASRPGTTLSTDTQYF	TGTGCCAGCAGACCTGGGACCACCCTTAGCACAGATACGCAGTATTTT
-	-	TRBV9	TRBJ2-3	CASSAARGTPTDTQYF	TGTGCCAGCAGCGCCGCGCGGGGAACCCCCACAGATACGCAGTATTTT
-	-	TRBV12-3/TRBV12-4	TRBJ2-1	CACSYSGNEQFF	TGTGCCTGCAGTTATAGCGGAAATGAGCAGTTCTTC
-	few	TRBV7-2	TRBJ2-5	CASSLGVSGQETQYF	TGTGCCAGCAGCTTAGGGGTGTCAGGTCAAGAGACCCAGTACTTC
-	many	TRBV29-1	TRBJ1-4	CSGQERTNEKLFF	TGCAGCGGCCAGGAAAGGACTAATGAAAAACTGTTTTTT
TRBD1	few	TRBV6-1	TRBJ2-5	CASLRQGGETQYF	TGTGCCAGCCTCCGACAGGGCGGGGAGACCCAGTACTTC
-	few	TRBV18	TRBJ2-7	CASSPAQGLSYEQYF	TGTGCCAGCTCACCAGCCCAAGGGCTTTCCTACGAGCAGTACTTC
-	-	TRBV6-1	TRBJ1-1	CASILVVNTEAFF	TGTGCCAGCATATTGGTGGTGAACACTGAAGCTTTCTTT
-	-	TRBV20-1	TRBJ1-2	CSADPGWGARGYTF	TGCAGTGCAGACCCCGGCTGGGGGGCACGAGGCTACACCTTC
TRBD2	-	TRBV3-1	TRBJ2-7	CASSRTSGGGNEQYF	TGTGCCAGCAGCCGTACTAGCGGGGGAGGAAACGAGCAGTACTTC
-	-	TRBV29-1	TRBJ2-4	CSVELQAKAKNIQYF	TGCAGCGTTGAATTACAGGCGAAAGCCAAAAACATTCAGTACTTC
-	few	TRBV3-1	TRBJ2-1	CASSPGTRDEEQFF	TGTGCCAGCAGCCCCGGGACAAGGGATGAAGAGCAGTTCTTC
TRBD1	few	TRBV5-1	TRBJ2-3	CASSLGQELTQYF	TGCGCCAGCAGTCTTGGACAGGAGCTTACGCAGTATTTT
TRBD1	many	TRBV7-9	TRBJ1-1	CASSPQGARTEAFF	TGTGCCAGCAGCCCACAGGGGGCTAGGACTGAAGCTTTCTTT